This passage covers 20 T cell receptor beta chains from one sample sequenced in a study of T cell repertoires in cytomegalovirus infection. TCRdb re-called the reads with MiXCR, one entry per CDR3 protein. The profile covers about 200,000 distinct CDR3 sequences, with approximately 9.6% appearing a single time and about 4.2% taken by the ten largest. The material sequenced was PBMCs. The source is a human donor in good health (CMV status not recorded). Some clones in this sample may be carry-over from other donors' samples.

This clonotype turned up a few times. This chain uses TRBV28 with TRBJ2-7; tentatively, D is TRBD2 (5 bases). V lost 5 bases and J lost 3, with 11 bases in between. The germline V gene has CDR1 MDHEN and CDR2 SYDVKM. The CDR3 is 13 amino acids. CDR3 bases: TGTGCCAGCAGTCGGGGTATCCACTACGAGCAGTACTTC. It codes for CASSRGIHYEQYF.

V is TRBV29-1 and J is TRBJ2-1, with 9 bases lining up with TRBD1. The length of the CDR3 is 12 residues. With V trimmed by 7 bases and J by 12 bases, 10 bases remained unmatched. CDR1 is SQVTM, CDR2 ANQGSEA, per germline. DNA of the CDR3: TGCAGCGCAATGGCTCCGGGACAGGGGCAGTTCTTC. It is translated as CSAMAPGQGQFF.

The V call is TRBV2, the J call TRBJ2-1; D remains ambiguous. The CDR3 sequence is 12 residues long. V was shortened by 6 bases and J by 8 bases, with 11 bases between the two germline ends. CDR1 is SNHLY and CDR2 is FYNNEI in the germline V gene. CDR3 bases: TGTGCCAGCAGCCAGGACCGGGATGAGCAGTTCTTC. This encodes CASSQDRDEQFF.

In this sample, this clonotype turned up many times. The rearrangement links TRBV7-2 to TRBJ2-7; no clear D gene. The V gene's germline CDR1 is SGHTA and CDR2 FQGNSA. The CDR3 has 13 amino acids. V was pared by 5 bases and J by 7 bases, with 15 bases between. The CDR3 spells CASSPARRGEQYF. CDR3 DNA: TGTGCCAGCAGCCCCGCGAGACGAGGTGAGCAGTACTTC.

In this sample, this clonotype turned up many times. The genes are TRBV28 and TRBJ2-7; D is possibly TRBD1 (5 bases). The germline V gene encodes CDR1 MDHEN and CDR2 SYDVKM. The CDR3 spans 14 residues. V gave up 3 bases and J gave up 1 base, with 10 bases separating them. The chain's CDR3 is CASSFPDISYEQYF. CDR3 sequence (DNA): TGTGCCAGCAGTTTCCCGGACATTTCCTACGAGCAGTACTTC. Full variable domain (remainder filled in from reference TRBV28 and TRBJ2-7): DVKVTQSSRYLVKRTGEKVFLECVQDMDHENMFWYRQDPGLGLRLIYFSYDVKMKEKGDIPEGYSVSREKKERFSLILESASTNQTSMYLCASSFPDISYEQYFGPGTRLTVT.

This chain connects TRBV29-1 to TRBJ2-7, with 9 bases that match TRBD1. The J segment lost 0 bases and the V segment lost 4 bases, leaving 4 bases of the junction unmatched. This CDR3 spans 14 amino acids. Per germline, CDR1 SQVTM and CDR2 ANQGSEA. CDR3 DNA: TGCAGCGTTGGGACAGGGGTTAGCTCCTACGAGCAGTACTTC. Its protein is CSVGTGVSSYEQYF.

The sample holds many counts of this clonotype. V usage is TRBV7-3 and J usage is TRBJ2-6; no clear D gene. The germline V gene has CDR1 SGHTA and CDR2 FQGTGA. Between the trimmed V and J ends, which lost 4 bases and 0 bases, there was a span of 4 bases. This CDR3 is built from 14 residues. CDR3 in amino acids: CASSSVSGANVLTF. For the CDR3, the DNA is TGTGCCAGCAGCTCAGTCTCTGGGGCCAACGTCCTGACTTTC.

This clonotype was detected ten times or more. The DNA of the CDR3 is TGTGCCAGCTACCACGGACTAGCGGGGACCGGGGAGCTGTTTTTT. Translating gives CASYHGLAGTGELFF. The chain uses TRBV28 and TRBJ2-2, with 12 positions matching TRBD2. V was pared by 8 bases and J by 5 bases, with 6 bases of the junction left unmatched. The CDR3 spans 15 residues. From germline, CDR1 is MDHEN and CDR2 SYDVKM.

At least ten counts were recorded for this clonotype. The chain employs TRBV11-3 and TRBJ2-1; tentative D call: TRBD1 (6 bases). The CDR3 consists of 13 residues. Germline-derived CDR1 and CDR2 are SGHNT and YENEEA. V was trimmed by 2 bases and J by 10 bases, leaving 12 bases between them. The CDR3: CASSLQGQGEQFF. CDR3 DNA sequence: TGTGCCAGCAGCTTACAGGGGCAAGGGGAGCAGTTCTTC.

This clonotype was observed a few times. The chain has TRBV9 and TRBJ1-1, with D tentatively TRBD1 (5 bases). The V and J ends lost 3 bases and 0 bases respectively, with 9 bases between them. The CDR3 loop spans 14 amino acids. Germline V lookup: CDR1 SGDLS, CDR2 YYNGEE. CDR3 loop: CASSAEGVNTEAFF. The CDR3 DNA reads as TGTGCCAGCAGCGCGGAAGGGGTGAACACTGAAGCTTTCTTT.

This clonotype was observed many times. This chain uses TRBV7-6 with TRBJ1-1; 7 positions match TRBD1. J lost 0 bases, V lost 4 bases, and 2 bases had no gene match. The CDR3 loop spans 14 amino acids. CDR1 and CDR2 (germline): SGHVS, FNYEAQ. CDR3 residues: CASSSGGMNTEAFF. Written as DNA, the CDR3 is TGTGCCAGCAGCTCAGGGGGTATGAACACTGAAGCTTTCTTT.

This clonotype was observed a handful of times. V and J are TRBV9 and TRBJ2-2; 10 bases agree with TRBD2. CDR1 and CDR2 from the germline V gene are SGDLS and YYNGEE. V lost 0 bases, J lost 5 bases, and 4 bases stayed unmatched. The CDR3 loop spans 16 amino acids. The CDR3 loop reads CASSVEILAGTGELFF. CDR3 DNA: TGTGCCAGCAGCGTAGAGATACTAGCGGGAACCGGGGAGCTGTTTTTT.

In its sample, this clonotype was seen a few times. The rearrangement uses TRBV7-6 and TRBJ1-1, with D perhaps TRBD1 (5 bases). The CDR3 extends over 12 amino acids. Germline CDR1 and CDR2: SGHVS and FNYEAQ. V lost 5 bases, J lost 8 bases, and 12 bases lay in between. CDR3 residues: CASSHTGGEAFF. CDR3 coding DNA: TGTGCCAGCAGCCATACGGGGGGAGAAGCTTTCTTT.

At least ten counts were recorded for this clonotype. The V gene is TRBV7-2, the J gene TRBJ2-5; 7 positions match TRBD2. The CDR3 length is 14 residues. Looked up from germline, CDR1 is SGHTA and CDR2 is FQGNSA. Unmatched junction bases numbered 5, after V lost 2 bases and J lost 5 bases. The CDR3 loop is CASSLRRGGETQYF. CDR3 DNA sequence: TGTGCCAGCAGCTTACGGCGGGGAGGGGAGACCCAGTACTTC.

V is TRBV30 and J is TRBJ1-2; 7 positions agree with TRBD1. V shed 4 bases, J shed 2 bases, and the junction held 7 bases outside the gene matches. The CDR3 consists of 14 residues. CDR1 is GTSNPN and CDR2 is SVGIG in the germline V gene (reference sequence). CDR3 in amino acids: CAWTLDRSNYGYTF. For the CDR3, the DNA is TGTGCCTGGACCTTGGACAGGTCAAACTATGGCTACACCTTC.

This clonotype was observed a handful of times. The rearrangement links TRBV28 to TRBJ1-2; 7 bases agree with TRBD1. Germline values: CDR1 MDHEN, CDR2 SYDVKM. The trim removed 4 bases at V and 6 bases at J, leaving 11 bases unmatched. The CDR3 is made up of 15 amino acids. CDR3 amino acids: CASSSLDRAGDGYTF. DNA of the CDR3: TGTGCCAGCAGTTCCCTCGACAGGGCGGGTGATGGCTACACCTTC.

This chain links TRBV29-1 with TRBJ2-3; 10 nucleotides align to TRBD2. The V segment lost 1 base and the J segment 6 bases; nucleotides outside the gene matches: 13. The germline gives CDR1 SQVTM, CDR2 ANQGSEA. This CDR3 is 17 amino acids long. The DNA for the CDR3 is TGCAGCGTTGAAGGTCGGGCTAGCGGGAGAGGAGGCGATACGCAGTATTTT. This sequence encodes CSVEGRASGRGGDTQYF.

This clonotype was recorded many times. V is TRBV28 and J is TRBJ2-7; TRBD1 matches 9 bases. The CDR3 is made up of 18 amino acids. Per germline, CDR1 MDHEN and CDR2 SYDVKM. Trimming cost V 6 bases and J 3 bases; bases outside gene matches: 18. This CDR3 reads CASRPQGATAGRGYEQYF. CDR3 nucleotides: TGTGCCAGCAGACCACAGGGGGCGACGGCGGGGAGAGGCTACGAGCAGTACTTC. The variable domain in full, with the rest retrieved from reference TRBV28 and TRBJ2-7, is DVKVTQSSRYLVKRTGEKVFLECVQDMDHENMFWYRQDPGLGLRLIYFSYDVKMKEKGDIPEGYSVSREKKERFSLILESASTNQTSMYLCASRPQGATAGRGYEQYFGPGTRLTVT.

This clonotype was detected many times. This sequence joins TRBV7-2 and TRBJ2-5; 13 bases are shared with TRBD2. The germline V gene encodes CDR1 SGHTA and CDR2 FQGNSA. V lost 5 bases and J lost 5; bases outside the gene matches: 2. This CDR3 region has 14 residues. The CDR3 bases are TGTGCCAGCAGCCGGACTAGCGGGAGTGAGACCCAGTACTTC. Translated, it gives CASSRTSGSETQYF.

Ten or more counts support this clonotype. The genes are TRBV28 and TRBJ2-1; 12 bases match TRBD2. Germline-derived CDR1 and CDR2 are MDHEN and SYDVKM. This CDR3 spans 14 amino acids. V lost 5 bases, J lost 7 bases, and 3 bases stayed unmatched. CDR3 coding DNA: TGTGCCAGCAGTGCTAGCGGGGGGGCAAATGAGCAGTTCTTC. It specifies CASSASGGANEQFF.